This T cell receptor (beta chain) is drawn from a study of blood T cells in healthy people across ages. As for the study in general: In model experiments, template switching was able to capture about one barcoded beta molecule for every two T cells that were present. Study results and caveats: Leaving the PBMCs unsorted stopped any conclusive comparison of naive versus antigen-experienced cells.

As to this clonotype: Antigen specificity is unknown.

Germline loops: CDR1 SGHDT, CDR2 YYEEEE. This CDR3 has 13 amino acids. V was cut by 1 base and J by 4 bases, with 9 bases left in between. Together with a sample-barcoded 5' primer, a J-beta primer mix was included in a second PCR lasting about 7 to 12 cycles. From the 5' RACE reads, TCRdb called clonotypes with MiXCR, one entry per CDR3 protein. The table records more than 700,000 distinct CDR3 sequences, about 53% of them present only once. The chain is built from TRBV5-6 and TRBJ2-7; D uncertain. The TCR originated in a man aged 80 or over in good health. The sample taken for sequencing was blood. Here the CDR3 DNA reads TGTGCCAGCAGCTTGACCAGCAAGTACGAGCAGTACTTC. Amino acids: CASSLTSKYEQYF.